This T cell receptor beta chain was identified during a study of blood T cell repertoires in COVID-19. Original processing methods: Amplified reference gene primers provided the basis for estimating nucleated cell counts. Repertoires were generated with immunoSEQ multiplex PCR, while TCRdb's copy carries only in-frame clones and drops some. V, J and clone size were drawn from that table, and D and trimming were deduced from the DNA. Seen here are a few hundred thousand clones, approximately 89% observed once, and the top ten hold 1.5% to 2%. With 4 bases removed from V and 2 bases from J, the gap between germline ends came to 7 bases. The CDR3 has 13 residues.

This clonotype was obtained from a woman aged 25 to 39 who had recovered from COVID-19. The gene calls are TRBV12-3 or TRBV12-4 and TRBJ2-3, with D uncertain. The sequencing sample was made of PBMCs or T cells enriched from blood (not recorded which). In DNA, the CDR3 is TGTGCCAGCAGTTGGGCCATCACAGATACGCAGTATTTT. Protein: CASSWAITDTQYF.